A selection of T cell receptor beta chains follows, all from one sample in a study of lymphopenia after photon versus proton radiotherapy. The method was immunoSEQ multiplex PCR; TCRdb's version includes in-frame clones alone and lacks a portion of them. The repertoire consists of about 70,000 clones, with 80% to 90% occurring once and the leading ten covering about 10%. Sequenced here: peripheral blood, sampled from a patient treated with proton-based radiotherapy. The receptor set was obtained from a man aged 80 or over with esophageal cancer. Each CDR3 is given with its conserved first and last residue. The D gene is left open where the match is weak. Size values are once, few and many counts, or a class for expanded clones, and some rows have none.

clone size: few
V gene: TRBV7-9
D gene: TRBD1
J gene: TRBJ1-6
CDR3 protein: CASSPWGTGDSPLHF
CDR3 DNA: TGTGCCAGCAGCCCGTGGGGGACAGGGGATTCACCCCTCCACTTT

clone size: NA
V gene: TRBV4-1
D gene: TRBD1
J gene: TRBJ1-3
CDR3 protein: CASSQEDRGTGNTIYF
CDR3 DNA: TGCGCCAGCAGCCAAGAGGACAGGGGTACTGGAAACACCATATATTTT

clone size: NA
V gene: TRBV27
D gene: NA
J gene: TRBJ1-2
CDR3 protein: CASSFGPINYGYTF
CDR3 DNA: TGTGCCAGCAGTTTTGGACCGATAAACTATGGCTACACCTTC

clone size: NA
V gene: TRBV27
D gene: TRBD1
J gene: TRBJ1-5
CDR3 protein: CASSPNDREQPQHF
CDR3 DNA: TGTGCCAGCAGTCCCAACGACAGGGAACAGCCCCAGCATTTT

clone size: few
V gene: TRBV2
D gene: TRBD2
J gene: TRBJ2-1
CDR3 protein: CASIRRSGSVYNEQFF
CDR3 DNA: TGTGCCAGCATTCGACGTAGCGGGAGCGTCTACAATGAGCAGTTCTTC

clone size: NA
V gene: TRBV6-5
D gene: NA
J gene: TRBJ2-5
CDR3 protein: CASSSGHQETQYF
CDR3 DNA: TGTGCCAGCAGTTCGGGGCATCAAGAGACCCAGTACTTC

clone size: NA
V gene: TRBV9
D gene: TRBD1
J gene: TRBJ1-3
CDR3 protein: CASSVTGIGNTIYF
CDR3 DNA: TGTGCCAGCAGCGTGACAGGGATCGGAAACACCATATATTTT

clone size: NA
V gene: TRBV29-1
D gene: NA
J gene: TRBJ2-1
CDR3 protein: CSHGQGQGEQFF
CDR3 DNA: TGCAGCCACGGGCAGGGTCAGGGTGAGCAGTTCTTC

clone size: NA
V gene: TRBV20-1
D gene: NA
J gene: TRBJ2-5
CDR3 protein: CSARRGSAQYF
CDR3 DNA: TGCAGTGCGCGACGGGGTTCGGCCCAGTACTTC

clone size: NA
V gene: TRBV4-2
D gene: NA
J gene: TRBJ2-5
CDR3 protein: CASSTLGGARGTQYF
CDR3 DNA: TGTGCCAGCAGCACCTTAGGAGGGGCTCGGGGGACCCAGTACTTC

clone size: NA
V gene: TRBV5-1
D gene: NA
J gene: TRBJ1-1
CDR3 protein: CASSRSGNTEAFF
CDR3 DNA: TGCGCCAGCAGCAGATCAGGGAACACTGAAGCTTTCTTT

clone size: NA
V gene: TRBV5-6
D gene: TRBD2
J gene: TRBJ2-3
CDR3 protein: CASSPELAGVLTDTQYF
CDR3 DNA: TGTGCCAGCAGCCCGGAACTAGCGGGAGTCCTGACAGATACGCAGTATTTT

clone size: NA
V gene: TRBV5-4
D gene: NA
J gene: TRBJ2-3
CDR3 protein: CASSQVDDGGDTQYF
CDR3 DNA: TGTGCCAGCAGTCAGGTGGACGACGGTGGAGATACGCAGTATTTT

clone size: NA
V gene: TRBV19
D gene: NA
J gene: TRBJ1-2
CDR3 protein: CASSPSGDFNTF
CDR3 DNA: TGTGCCAGTAGCCCGTCTGGGGACTTTAACACCTTC

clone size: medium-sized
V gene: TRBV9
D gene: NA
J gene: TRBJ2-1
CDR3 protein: CASSPGGSYNEQFF
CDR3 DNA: TGTGCCAGCAGCCCCGGGGGCAGCTACAATGAGCAGTTCTTC

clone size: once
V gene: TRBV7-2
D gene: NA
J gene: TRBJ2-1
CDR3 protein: CASSLGGYEQFF
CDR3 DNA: TGTGCCAGCAGCTTAGGGGGATATGAGCAGTTCTTC

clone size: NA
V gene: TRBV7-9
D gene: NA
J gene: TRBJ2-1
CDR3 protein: CASSQSGHSYNEQFF
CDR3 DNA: TGTGCCAGCAGCCAGAGCGGGCACTCCTACAATGAGCAGTTCTTC

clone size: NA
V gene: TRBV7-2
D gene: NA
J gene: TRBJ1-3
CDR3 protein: CASSRGAGNSGNTIYF
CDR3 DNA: TGTGCCAGCAGCCGTGGGGCCGGTAACTCTGGAAACACCATATATTTT

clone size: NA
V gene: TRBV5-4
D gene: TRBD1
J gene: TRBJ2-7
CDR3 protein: CASSGDRGHDEQYF
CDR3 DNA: TGTGCCAGCAGCGGGGACAGGGGTCACGACGAGCAGTACTTC

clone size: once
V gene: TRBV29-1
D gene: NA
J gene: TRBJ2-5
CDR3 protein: CSSGPQGGETQYF
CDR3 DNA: TGCAGCTCGGGACCGCAGGGCGGGGAGACCCAGTACTTC

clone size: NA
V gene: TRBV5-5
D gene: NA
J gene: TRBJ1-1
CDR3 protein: CASSDGYNTEAFF
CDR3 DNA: TGTGCCAGCAGCGACGGATATAACACTGAAGCTTTCTTT

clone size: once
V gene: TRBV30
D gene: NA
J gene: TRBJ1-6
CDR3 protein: CACVGYNSPLHF
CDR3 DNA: TGTGCCTGCGTTGGTTATAATTCACCCCTCCACTTT

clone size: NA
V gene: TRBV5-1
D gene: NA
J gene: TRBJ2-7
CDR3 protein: CASSQEGFSYEQYF
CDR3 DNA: TGTGCCAGCAGTCAGGAGGGTTTCTCCTACGAGCAGTACTTC

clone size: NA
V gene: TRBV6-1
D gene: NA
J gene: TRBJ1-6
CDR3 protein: CASINTGLLHSPLHF
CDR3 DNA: TGTGCCAGCATTAACACAGGGTTGTTACATTCACCCCTCCACTTT

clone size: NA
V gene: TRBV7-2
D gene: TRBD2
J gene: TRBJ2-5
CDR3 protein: CASSSGTSGGAQETQYF
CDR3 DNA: TGTGCCAGCAGCTCCGGGACTAGCGGGGGGGCCCAAGAGACCCAGTACTTC

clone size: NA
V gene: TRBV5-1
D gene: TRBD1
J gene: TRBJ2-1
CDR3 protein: CASSSRRTGVNEQFF
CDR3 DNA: TGCGCCAGCAGCTCCCGCCGGACAGGGGTCAATGAGCAGTTCTTC

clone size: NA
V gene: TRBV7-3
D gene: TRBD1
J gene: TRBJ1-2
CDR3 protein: CASSPEPQGGGYGYTF
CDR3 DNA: TGTGCCAGCAGCCCCGAGCCCCAGGGGGGAGGATATGGCTACACCTTC